The clone carrying this TCR beta chain has only a few counts. The iRepertoire nested amplicon-rescue multiplex PCR amplified TCR alpha and beta CDR3s from RNA. TCRdb used MiXCR to reprocess the multiplex PCR reads, holding one entry per CDR3 protein. Of under 200,000 distinct CDR3 sequences listed, around 40% are singletons. Trimming stripped 4 bases from V and 5 bases from J, with 14 bases between. The germline CDR1 and CDR2 sequences are SEHNR and FQNEAQ (reference sequence). The CDR3 consists of 14 residues. These data are taken from a study of glioma-infiltrating T cells. The V gene is TRBV7-9, the J gene TRBJ1-2; perhaps TRBD1 as D (6 bases). The source is a human donor with low-grade glioma or glioblastoma, undergoing nonglioma brain surgery, or in good health (not recorded which). What was sequenced was glioma tissue, nonneoplastic brain tissue, or PBMCs (not recorded which). The CDR3 DNA is TGTGCCAGCAGCTCATGGACAGCCCCTTATGGCTACACCTTC. This codes for CASSSWTAPYGYTF.